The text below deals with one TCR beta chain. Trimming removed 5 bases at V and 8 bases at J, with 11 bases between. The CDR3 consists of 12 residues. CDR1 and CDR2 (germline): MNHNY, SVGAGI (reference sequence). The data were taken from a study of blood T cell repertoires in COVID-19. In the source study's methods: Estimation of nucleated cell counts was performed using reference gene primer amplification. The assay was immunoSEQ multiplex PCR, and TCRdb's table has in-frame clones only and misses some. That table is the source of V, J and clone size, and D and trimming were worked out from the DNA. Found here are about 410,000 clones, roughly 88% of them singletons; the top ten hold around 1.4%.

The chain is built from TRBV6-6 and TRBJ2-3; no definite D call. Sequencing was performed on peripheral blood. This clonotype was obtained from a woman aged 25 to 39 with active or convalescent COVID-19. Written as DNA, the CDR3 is TGTGCCAGCAGTCCCCGCCCGGGTACGCAGTATTTT. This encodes CASSPRPGTQYF.